The clone carrying this T cell receptor beta chain was counted only a few times. The antigen is not known. Arm-PCR with iRepertoire HTBI primers amplified the CDR3 regions for these TCR beta libraries. From the multiplex PCR reads, TCRdb called clonotypes with MiXCR, one entry per CDR3 protein. This table has roughly 510,000 distinct CDR3 sequences, about 16% appearing once. Time point here: newly diagnosed GD, antithyroid drugs for less than 3 months. Following extraction of RNA from PBMCs, that RNA was used to make the TCR library. Clinicians diagnosed Graves' disease using American Thyroid Association guidelines. These data come from a study of regulatory T cells in long-lasting Graves disease. Whole-study findings and limits: Sampling was limited to peripheral blood rather than thyroid tissue.

Germline CDR1 and CDR2: SGHTA and FQGTGA. Deletions cut 5 bases from V and 1 base from J, with 14 bases between. The CDR3 runs to 15 residues. The data were also submitted as part of a second study, on T cells in Graves' hyperthyroidism and ophthalmopathy.

The clonotype originates from a man aged 18 to 35 with Graves disease. J is TRBJ2-5 and V is TRBV7-3; maybe TRBD1 (6 bases). The sample in question was peripheral blood mononuclear cells (PBMCs), obtained at new diagnosis, from a patient treated with antithyroid drugs. The CDR3 nucleotides are TGTGCCAGCAGCCCGGGACAATTACTCCAAGAGACCCAGTACTTC. Amino acid sequence: CASSPGQLLQETQYF.